What follows are 21 T cell receptor beta chains derived from one specimen sequenced in a study of graft-versus-host responses after intestinal transplantation. TCRdb's copy holds only in-frame clones and misses some; the assay was immunoSEQ multiplex PCR. The profile shows some 39,000 clones, roughly 90% of them singletons. Sequenced here: PBMCs, sampled 267 days after transplant. These receptor sequences come from a human patient who received an intestinal transplant, so some T cells may come from the graft donor.

The chain employs TRBV30 and TRBJ2-3; the D call may be TRBD1 or TRBD2 (6 bases each). The CDR3 runs to 15 residues. From germline, CDR1 is GTSNPN and CDR2 SVGIG (reference sequence). Trimming stripped 2 bases from V and 1 base from J, with 13 bases between. DNA for the CDR3: TGTGCCTGGAGTTGGAGGGGGGCCGGCACAGATACGCAGTATTTT. It codes for CAWSWRGAGTDTQYF.

The CDR3 protein is CASSLGQGATHEQYF. The CDR3 bases are TGTGCCAGCAGCTTAGGGCAGGGGGCAACCCACGAGCAGTACTTC. The chain uses TRBV7-6 and TRBJ2-7, with 8 positions matching TRBD1. The CDR3 sequence is 15 residues long. The germline gives CDR1 SGHVS, CDR2 FNYEAQ. The trim removed 1 base at V and 5 bases at J, leaving 7 bases unmatched.

This clone showed up just once. The chain couples TRBV13 to TRBJ2-1; 8 bases line up with TRBD1. The CDR3 is made up of 15 amino acids. V shed 0 bases and J 2 bases; nucleotides not matched to a gene: 0. From germline, CDR1 is PRHDT and CDR2 FYEKMQ (reference sequence). This chain's CDR3 is CASSLGQGAYNEQFF. As DNA, the CDR3 is TGTGCCAGCAGCTTAGGACAGGGGGCCTACAATGAGCAGTTCTTC.

This sequence joins TRBV7-6 and TRBJ2-7, with 9 nucleotides matching TRBD1. Germline V gives CDR1 SGHVS, CDR2 FNYEAQ. V was clipped by 4 bases and J by 5 bases; unmatched bases: 12. CDR3 length: 16 residues. This CDR3 reads CASSSRTGAESHEQYF. The CDR3 nucleotides are TGTGCCAGCAGCTCCCGGACAGGGGCTGAATCTCACGAGCAGTACTTC.

V and J are TRBV29-1 and TRBJ2-7, with 7 positions matching TRBD1. CDR3 length equals 13 residues. Unmatched junction bases numbered 10, after V lost 6 bases and J lost 5 bases. The germline CDR1 and CDR2 sequences are SQVTM and ANQGSEA. The DNA for the CDR3 is TGCAGCGTCGCAACCGAGGACAGGCACGAGCAGTACTTC. The encoded protein is CSVATEDRHEQYF.

For the CDR3, the DNA is TGTGCCAGCAGCAAACAGAGCGGGGGGCTTCCCTACGAGCAGTACTTC. Translating gives CASSKQSGGLPYEQYF. The J gene is TRBJ2-7, the V gene TRBV7-2, with 9 bases that match TRBD2. The junction had 10 bases not matched to a gene; V was cut back by 5 bases and J by 2 bases. The V gene's germline CDR1 is SGHTA and CDR2 FQGNSA. This CDR3 has 16 amino acids.

The chain joins TRBV27 to TRBJ2-5; 14 bases line up with TRBD2. J was trimmed by 4 bases and V by 2 bases; bases with no gene match: 12. This CDR3 is built from 19 residues. CDR1 and CDR2 from the germline V gene are MNHEY and SMNVEV (reference sequence). This CDR3 is CASSLQFGTSGGVGETQYF. The CDR3, as DNA: TGTGCCAGCAGTTTACAATTTGGGACTAGCGGGGGAGTTGGAGAGACCCAGTACTTC.

This clone was recorded once. The chain joins TRBV16 to TRBJ1-3, with 7 bases identical to TRBD1. There are 15 residues in the CDR3. With 4 bases clipped from V and 0 bases from J, the junction kept 3 bases outside the gene matches. Per the germline V gene, CDR1 is KGHSY and CDR2 is FQNENV. CDR3 loop: CASSPRTGSGNTIYF. As DNA, the CDR3 is TGTGCCAGCAGCCCCCGGACAGGCTCTGGAAACACCATATATTTT.

The rearrangement uses TRBV18 and TRBJ1-2, with 10 bases fitting TRBD1. J was trimmed by 3 bases and V by 6 bases; bases with no gene match: 13. This CDR3 has 17 residues. The germline V gene encodes CDR1 KGHSH and CDR2 LQKENI. The CDR3 bases are TGTGCCAGCTCCGGTCGGGACAGGGGTTTGAATGACTATGGCTACACCTTC. Amino acid sequence: CASSGRDRGLNDYGYTF.

The V and J genes are TRBV11-2 and TRBJ1-5, with TRBD1 as a possible D gene (5 bases). This CDR3 is 14 amino acids long. Per germline, CDR1 SGHAT and CDR2 FQNNGV. The germline V and J ends were trimmed by 5 bases and 7 bases, with 15 bases remaining between them. The CDR3 nucleotides read TGTGCCAGCAGCCCCGGCTGGGGCCTACAGCCCCAGCATTTT. It is translated as CASSPGWGLQPQHF.

This rearrangement joins TRBV4-1 to TRBJ2-5, with D perhaps being TRBD1 or TRBD2 (6 bases each). Germline CDR1 and CDR2: MGHRA and YSYEKL. The CDR3 sequence is 16 residues long. The V gene lost 1 base and the J gene lost 5 bases, with 17 bases spanning the gap. The CDR3 DNA reads as TGCGCCAGCAGCCAAGGGGTCTGGGGGGCTTTGGAGACCCAGTACTTC. Residues: CASSQGVWGALETQYF.

The chain has TRBV2 and TRBJ1-2; the match to TRBD1 covers 8 bases. V trimming: 7 bases; J trimming: 7 bases; junction bases outside the gene matches: 5. The CDR3 spans 12 residues. From germline, CDR1 is SNHLY and CDR2 FYNNEI. The CDR3 nucleotides read TGTGCCAGCAAGTCCAGGGGGCTTGGCTACACCTTC. This translates into CASKSRGLGYTF.

The chain is built from TRBV5-1 and TRBJ1-1; D gene unclear. The germline V gene has CDR1 SGHRS and CDR2 YFSETQ. The CDR3 is made up of 14 amino acids. Trimming took 1 base from V and 2 from J, leaving 9 bases between them. The CDR3 here is CASSLLRGNTEAFF. CDR3 in DNA: TGCGCCAGCAGCTTGCTGCGGGGAAACACTGAAGCTTTCTTT.

The chain is built from TRBV4-2 and TRBJ1-1; 7 positions match TRBD1. J gave up 8 bases and V 1 base, and 1 base lay outside the gene matches. The germline V gene has CDR1 LGHNA and CDR2 YNFKEQ. The CDR3 is made up of 12 amino acids. CDR3 sequence (DNA): TGTGCCAGCAGCCAAGGGACAGGCGAAGCTTTCTTT. The encoded protein is CASSQGTGEAFF.

This clone was seen just once. The DNA for the CDR3 is TGTGCCAGCAGCTCCTCTATCCAGGGGGCGGATGGCTACACCTTC. This codes for CASSSSIQGADGYTF. The gene calls are TRBV13 and TRBJ1-2, with 8 bases lining up with TRBD1. V lost 4 bases to trimming and J lost 6 bases; unmatched junction nucleotides: 10. The CDR3 totals 15 residues. Germline V gene sequence: CDR1 PRHDT, CDR2 FYEKMQ (reference sequence). Variable domain in full (rest from reference TRBV13 and TRBJ1-2): AAGVIQSPRHLIKEKRETATLKCYPIPRHDTVYWYQQGPGQDPQFLISFYEKMQSDKGSIPDRFSAQQFSDYHSELNMSSLELGDSALYFCASSSSIQGADGYTFGSGTRLTVV.

The chain carries TRBV7-2 and TRBJ1-5, with 7 bases identical to TRBD1. The CDR3 totals 14 residues. Germline V gene lookup returns CDR1 SGHTA and CDR2 FQGNSA. V lost 5 bases to trimming and J lost 1 base; unmatched junction nucleotides: 2. CDR3 DNA: TGTGCCAGCAGCAGACAGGGAAGCAATCAGCCCCAGCATTTT. Translation gives CASSRQGSNQPQHF.

The chain couples TRBV19 to TRBJ1-1; D is uncertain. Trimming stripped 1 base from V and 7 bases from J, with 13 bases between. The CDR3 totals 14 residues. Looked up from germline, CDR1 is LNHDA and CDR2 is SQIVND (reference sequence). The CDR3 reads CASSIVSVRVEAFF. The DNA for the CDR3 is TGTGCCAGTAGTATAGTTTCTGTGAGGGTTGAAGCTTTCTTT.

The CDR3 is CASSPVPTEAFF. CDR3 sequence (DNA): TGTGCCAGCTCACCCGTCCCCACTGAAGCTTTCTTT. This chain joins TRBV18 and TRBJ1-1; D not resolved. In germline, CDR1 is KGHSH, CDR2 LQKENI. Trimming pared 3 bases from V and 4 bases from J, leaving 6 bases between. The CDR3 is 12 residues long. The complete variable domain, with remaining parts taken from reference TRBV18 and TRBJ1-1, reads NAGVMQNPRHLVRRRGQEARLRCSPMKGHSHVYWYRQLPEEGLKFMVYLQKENIIDESGMPKERFSAEFPKEGPSILRIQQVVRGDSAAYFCASSPVPTEAFFGQGTRLTVV.

V gene TRBV18 combines with J gene TRBJ2-1; D not certain. V was shortened by 7 bases and J by 6 bases, with 10 bases between the two germline ends. CDR1 is KGHSH and CDR2 is LQKENI in the germline V gene. The CDR3 is made up of 12 amino acids. DNA for the CDR3: TGTGCCAGCTTACCGGTGGTCAATGAGCAGTTCTTC. Translating gives CASLPVVNEQFF. Using reference TRBV18 and TRBJ2-1 for the parts outside the CDR3, the full variable domain is NAGVMQNPRHLVRRRGQEARLRCSPMKGHSHVYWYRQLPEEGLKFMVYLQKENIIDESGMPKERFSAEFPKEGPSILRIQQVVRGDSAAYFCASLPVVNEQFFGPGTRLTVL.

The rearrangement links TRBV16 to TRBJ2-1; D gene uncertain. CDR1 KGHSY and CDR2 FQNENV come from the germline V gene. Between the trimmed V and J ends, which lost 2 bases and 1 base, there was a span of 15 bases. There are 17 residues in the CDR3. CDR3 sequence reads: CASSQTNPLSSYNEQFF. In DNA, the CDR3 is TGTGCCAGCAGCCAAACTAATCCCCTTAGTTCCTACAATGAGCAGTTCTTC.

About this clone itself: Compared with germline, one end of the junction differs, possibly owing to a read error. The DNA of the CDR3 is TGTGCCGGGAGGGCTAGCTCGGATACGCAGTATTTT. Translated, it gives CAGRASSDTQYF. The V gene is TRBV30, the J gene TRBJ2-3, with 7 bases matching TRBD2. Germline V gene data show CDR1 as GTSNPN and CDR2 as SVGIG (reference sequence). This CDR3 spans 12 amino acids. The complete variable domain, with remaining parts taken from reference TRBV30 and TRBJ2-3, reads SQTIHQWPATLVQPVGSPLSLECTVEGTSNPNLYWYRQAAGRGLQLLFYSVGIGQISSEVPQNLSASRPQDRQFILSSKKLLLSDSGFYLCAGRASSDTQYFGPGTRLTVL.